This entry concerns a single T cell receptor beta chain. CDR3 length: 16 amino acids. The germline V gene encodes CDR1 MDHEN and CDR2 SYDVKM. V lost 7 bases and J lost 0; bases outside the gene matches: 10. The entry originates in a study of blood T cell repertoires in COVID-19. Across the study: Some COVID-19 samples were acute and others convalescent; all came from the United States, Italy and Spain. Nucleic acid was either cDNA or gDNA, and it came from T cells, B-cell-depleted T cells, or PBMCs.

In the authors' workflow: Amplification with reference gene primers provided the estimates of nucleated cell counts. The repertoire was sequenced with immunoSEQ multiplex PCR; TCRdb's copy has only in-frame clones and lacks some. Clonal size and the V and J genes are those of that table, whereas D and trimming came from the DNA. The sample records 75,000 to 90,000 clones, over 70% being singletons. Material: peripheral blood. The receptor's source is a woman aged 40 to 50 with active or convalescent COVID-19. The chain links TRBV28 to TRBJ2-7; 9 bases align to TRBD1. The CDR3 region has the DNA TGTGCCAGCAAACAGGGGGCGACTCCCCTCTCCTACGAGCAGTACTTC. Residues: CASKQGATPLSYEQYF.